This T cell receptor beta chain comes out of a study of blood T cell repertoires in COVID-19. As for the study in general: The samples span acute and convalescent COVID-19 from the United States, Italy and Spain. Nucleic acid was either cDNA or gDNA, and it came from T cells, B-cell-depleted T cells, or PBMCs.

Sequenced by immunoSEQ multiplex PCR; TCRdb stores in-frame clones only, minus some. The sample has around 270,000 clones, around four fifths seen once. The sequenced material came from peripheral blood. This TCR was recovered from a man in his fifties or sixties with acute or convalescent COVID-19.

The CDR3 spells CASGLAGFLGEQFF. In DNA, the CDR3 is TGTGCCTCTGGACTAGCGGGGTTTCTGGGTGAGCAGTTCTTC. The V and J genes are TRBV5-4 and TRBJ2-1; 12 bases align to TRBD2. Germline assignment: CDR1 SGHNT and CDR2 YYREEE (reference sequence). The CDR3 extends over 14 amino acids. V shed 10 bases, J shed 9 bases, and the junction held 11 bases outside the gene matches. The variable domain in full, with the rest retrieved from reference TRBV5-4 and TRBJ2-1, is ETGVTQSPTHLIKTRGQQVTLRCSSQSGHNTVSWYQQALGQGPQFIFQYYREEENGRGNFPPRFSGLQFPNYSSELNVNALELDDSALYLCASGLAGFLGEQFFGPGTRLTVL.